This passage covers 5 T cell receptor beta chains from one sample sequenced in a study of tumor-infiltrating lymphocytes in primary liver carcinoma. The researchers produced TCR beta cDNA from about 510 ng total RNA with a constant-region primer. Library construction for TCR beta comprised three nested multiplex PCR rounds performed with slightly modified ARM-PCR. The opening two PCR rounds, 10 cycles each, paired TRBV1-TRBV30 forward primers with a C-beta reverse primer. TCRdb analysed the multiplex PCR reads with MiXCR anew, one entry per CDR3 protein. The repertoire includes hundreds of thousands of distinct CDR3 sequences, about three fifths of them detected once, and more than 15% sits in the top ten. Out of unsorted whole blood came the blood RNA, and germline DNA was extracted as well. Sequencing was done on a sample of peripheral blood. Receptors originate from a woman aged 25-40 years with primary liver carcinoma and hepatitis B virus infection.

In regard to this clonotype: The junction and the germline gene differ at one end; a read error may be behind it. The chain uses TRBV12-3 or TRBV12-4 and TRBJ2-1, with 7 bases matching TRBD2. The CDR3 contains 15 residues. CDR3 protein: CASSKTSRNYNELFF. The CDR3 DNA is TGTGCCAGCAGTAAGACTAGCAGAAATTACAATGAGCTGTTCTTC.

The V call is TRBV13, the J call TRBJ1-4, with D possibly being TRBD1 (5 bases). From germline, CDR1 is PRHDT and CDR2 FYEKMQ (reference sequence). V lost 8 bases and J 2 bases, leaving 6 bases between the germline ends. CDR3 length equals 12 residues. CDR3 DNA sequence: TGTGCCAGCGGGGGTACTAATGAAAAACTGTTTTTT. This gives the protein CASGGTNEKLFF.

As concerns this clonotype: This may come from a read error, since a much larger clone is one base off. The rearrangement joins TRBV12-3 or TRBV12-4 to TRBJ2-3, with 8 bases fitting TRBD2. V trimming: 9 bases; J trimming: 4 bases; junction bases outside the gene matches: 15. This CDR3 is built from 16 residues. CDR3: CARSPGLAAVSDTQYF. The CDR3 DNA follows: TGTGCCAGAAGTCCCGGACTAGCTGCGGTCTCAGATACGCAGTATTTT.

In regard to this clonotype: One end of the junction is discordant with germline, which a read error may explain. The chain links TRBV5-6 to TRBJ2-1; 7 positions match TRBD2. The V gene's germline CDR1 is SGHDT and CDR2 YYEEEE. The CDR3 runs to 17 residues. The CDR3 nucleotides read TGTGCCAGCTTAAGGGCTAGCGGCCCGCTTACCCACAATGAACAGTTCTTC. This codes for CASLRASGPLTHNEQFF.

Comment on this clonotype: At one end the junction does not follow the germline gene, possibly because of a read error. The V gene is TRBV6-6, the J gene TRBJ1-2; D remains unclear. CDR1 and CDR2 (germline): MNHNY, SVGAGI (reference sequence). This CDR3 has 15 residues. The CDR3 sequence is CASSYSGGEPHGYAF. The CDR3 nucleotides read TGTGCCAGCAGTTACTCGGGTGGGGAACCCCATGGTTACGCCTTC.